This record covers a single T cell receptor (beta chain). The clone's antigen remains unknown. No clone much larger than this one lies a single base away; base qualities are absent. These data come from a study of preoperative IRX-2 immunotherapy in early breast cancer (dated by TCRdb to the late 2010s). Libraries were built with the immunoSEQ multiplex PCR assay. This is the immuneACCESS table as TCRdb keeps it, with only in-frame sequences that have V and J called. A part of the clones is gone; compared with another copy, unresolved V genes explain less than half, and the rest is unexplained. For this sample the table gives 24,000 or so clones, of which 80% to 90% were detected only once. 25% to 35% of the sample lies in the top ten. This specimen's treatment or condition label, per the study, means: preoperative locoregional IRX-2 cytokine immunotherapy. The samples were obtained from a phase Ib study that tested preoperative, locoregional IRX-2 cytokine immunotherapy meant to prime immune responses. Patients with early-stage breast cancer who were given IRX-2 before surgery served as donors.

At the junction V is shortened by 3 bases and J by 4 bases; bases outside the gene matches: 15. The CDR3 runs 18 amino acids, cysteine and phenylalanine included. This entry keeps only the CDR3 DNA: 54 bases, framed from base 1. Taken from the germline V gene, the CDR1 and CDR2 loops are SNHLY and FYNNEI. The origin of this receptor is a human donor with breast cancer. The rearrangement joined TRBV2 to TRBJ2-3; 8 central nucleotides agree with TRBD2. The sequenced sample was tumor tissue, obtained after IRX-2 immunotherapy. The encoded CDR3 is CASSDPPAGGENSDTQYF. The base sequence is TGTGCCAGCAGTGACCCACCGGCGGGGGGCGAAAATTCAGATACGCAGTATTTT.